Listed below are T cell receptor beta chains from one sample, sequenced in a study of T cells after yellow fever vaccination. MiXCR, run by TCRdb on the 5' RACE reads, gives a single entry per CDR3 protein. The table records 250,000 or so distinct CDR3 sequences, less than 7.5% of them present only once. The source was CD4+ T cells sorted from PBMCs, collected on the day of the yellow fever booster vaccination. Every receptor here comes from a young man who received the YFV17D yellow fever vaccine. CDR3s include the opening cysteine and the closing phenylalanine or tryptophan. D genes are given only for firm matches. Size values are once, few and many counts, or a class for expanded clones, and some rows have none.

cdr3_nt | cdr3_aa | j_call | d_call | clone_size | v_call
TGTGCTAGTGGGCCCGGACAGGGGTTCGGTGAGCAGTTCTTC | CASGPGQGFGEQFF | TRBJ2-1 | TRBD1 | many | TRBV12-5
TGTGCCAGCAGTTACGACGCGAGGGGGTACTCTGGAAACACCATATATTTT | CASSYDARGYSGNTIYF | TRBJ1-3 | . | few | TRBV6-5
TGCAGCGTTGGGGGGACAGGGATAAATCAGCCCCAGCATTTT | CSVGGTGINQPQHF | TRBJ1-5 | TRBD1 | few | TRBV29-1
TGCAGTGCTAGACCCGTCGACAGGCGGGCGGGGTATGGCTACACCTTC | CSARPVDRRAGYGYTF | TRBJ1-2 | . | few | TRBV20-1
TGCAGCGGGAAGCTATGGGACAATGAGCAGTTCTTC | CSGKLWDNEQFF | TRBJ2-1 | . | . | TRBV29-1
TGCGCCAGCAGCTTAGGCAACAGGGACTCCTACGAGCAGTACTTC | CASSLGNRDSYEQYF | TRBJ2-7 | . | few | TRBV5-1
TGTGCCAGCAGCCGTGGACTAGCCTACGAGCAGTACTTC | CASSRGLAYEQYF | TRBJ2-7 | TRBD2 | many | TRBV5-5
TGTGCCAGCAGCCAGGGACTAGCGGGAGTAAGTAATGAGCAGTTCTTC | CASSQGLAGVSNEQFF | TRBJ2-1 | TRBD2 | few | TRBV6-2/TRBV6-3
TGTGCCAGCAGTTTAGAAGAGCTCAGCTCCTACAATGAGCAGTTCTTC | CASSLEELSSYNEQFF | TRBJ2-1 | . | many | TRBV12-3/TRBV12-4
TGCAGTGCTAGAGTCGGCGCGGGAGGTGGACAGTTCTTC | CSARVGAGGGQFF | TRBJ2-1 | TRBD2 | many | TRBV20-1
TGTGCCAGCAGCTTAGCAGGACAGGGGGCCAAAAACATTCAGTACTTC | CASSLAGQGAKNIQYF | TRBJ2-4 | TRBD1 | few | TRBV7-9
TGTGCCAGCAGTTTAGTGTCGAGCTATGGCTACACCTTC | CASSLVSSYGYTF | TRBJ1-2 | . | many | TRBV12-3/TRBV12-4
TGTGCCAGCAGCTTGCTAAGCGGGAGAGACTACGAGCAGTACTTC | CASSLLSGRDYEQYF | TRBJ2-7 | TRBD2 | few | TRBV5-6
TGTGCCAGCAGCCGTCAGAATCGGGTGGATACGCAGTATTTT | CASSRQNRVDTQYF | TRBJ2-3 | . | few | TRBV27
TGTGCCAGCAGCCAAGAACAGGAGGGAGCGGCCTCCTACAATGAGCAGTTCTTC | CASSQEQEGAASYNEQFF | TRBJ2-1 | . | few | TRBV4-2
TGCAGTGCTAGAGATCTTTCCAGTCAGGGAGGTACAGATACGCAGTATTTT | CSARDLSSQGGTDTQYF | TRBJ2-3 | . | many | TRBV20-1
TGTGCCAGCAGCTTAGTCGGGGCCAGATCCTACAATGAGCAGTTCTTC | CASSLVGARSYNEQFF | TRBJ2-1 | . | many | TRBV7-9
TGTGCCGTGACGCCATCTATTCCCCCCTACGAGCAGTACTTC | CAVTPSIPPYEQYF | TRBJ2-7 | . | few | TRBV3-1
TGTGCCAGCAGCCCCCTGACAGGGTTGGGCACCGGGGAGCTGTTTTTT | CASSPLTGLGTGELFF | TRBJ2-2 | TRBD1 | few | TRBV9
TGTGCCAGCAGCTTAGTCGGGAGGGCCCCACCTGGTGAGCAGTTCTTC | CASSLVGRAPPGEQFF | TRBJ2-1 | TRBD2 | few | TRBV7-2
TGTGCCAGCACGGCCCACGGCTCCTACGAGCAGTACTTC | CASTAHGSYEQYF | TRBJ2-7 | . | . | TRBV28
TGTGCCACCAGCAGGGGCCTCAGCAATGAGCAGTTCTTC | CATSRGLSNEQFF | TRBJ2-1 | . | many | TRBV15
TGTGCCATCAGTGACCCGACGAAGAACATTCAGTACTTC | CAISDPTKNIQYF | TRBJ2-4 | . | many | TRBV10-3
TGTGCCAGCACCCTACGGGGGCCCGGGGCCAACGTCCTGACTTTC | CASTLRGPGANVLTF | TRBJ2-6 | . | many | TRBV6-1
TGCGCCAGCAGTGGCACTAGCGGGAGTGATGAGCAGTTCTTC | CASSGTSGSDEQFF | TRBJ2-1 | TRBD2 | many | TRBV5-1